These 26 T cell receptor beta chains were sequenced from one sample in a study of OX40 agonist ivuxolimab in advanced cancers. Produced via immunoSEQ multiplex PCR; TCRdb's table is partial and in-frame only. There are about 48,000 clones in the sample; around nine tenths occur only once, and 1.9% lies in the top ten. Here the sequenced sample was CD4+ or CD8+ T cells sorted from blood, taken in a trial of the OX40 agonist ivuxolimab. These receptors were collected from an adult with an advanced solid tumor such as melanoma, head and neck, liver or kidney cancer.

V is TRBV6-7 and J is TRBJ2-1; tentatively, D is TRBD2 (6 bases). TRBV6-7 is filed as an ORF, its function uncertain. Trimming pared 0 bases from V and 2 bases from J, leaving 8 bases between. The CDR3 is 15 amino acids. This CDR3 is CASSYSGRTYNEQFF. CDR3 bases: TGTGCCAGCAGTTACTCGGGGAGGACCTACAATGAGCAGTTCTTC.

V usage is TRBV18 and J usage is TRBJ2-1, with D possibly matching TRBD2 (5 bases). The germline V gene encodes CDR1 KGHSH and CDR2 LQKENI. CDR3 size: 17 residues. Trimming cost V 3 bases and J 0 bases, with 15 bases left between them. CDR3 in amino acids: CASSPSGGYSSYNEQFF. The CDR3 DNA is TGTGCCAGCTCACCCTCCGGCGGGTACAGCTCCTACAATGAGCAGTTCTTC.

The chain joins TRBV4-1 to TRBJ1-6; possible D gene TRBD1, 5 bases. CDR3 length equals 17 residues. Trimming shortened V by 0 bases and J by 2 bases, and 11 bases separated the two germline ends. Germline-derived CDR1 and CDR2 are MGHRA and YSYEKL. For the CDR3, the DNA is TGCGCCAGCAGCCAAGATACGACAGTCGCCTATAATTCACCCCTCCACTTT. Protein product: CASSQDTTVAYNSPLHF.

The gene calls are TRBV2 and TRBJ1-1; 9 nucleotides line up with TRBD1. The V gene's germline CDR1 is SNHLY and CDR2 FYNNEI. V trimming: 5 bases; J trimming: 1 base; junction bases outside the gene matches: 5. This CDR3 region has 15 residues. CDR3 residues: CASSPGQGRNTEAFF. CDR3 coding DNA: TGTGCCAGCAGTCCGGGACAGGGTAGGAACACTGAAGCTTTCTTT.

CDR3 residues: CASRQGIGYEQYF. In nucleotides, the CDR3 is TGTGCCAGCAGGCAGGGTATTGGCTACGAGCAGTACTTC. The chain recombines TRBV6-1 with TRBJ2-7, with D maybe TRBD1 (5 bases). CDR1 MNHNS and CDR2 SASEGT come from the germline V gene. Trimming pared 6 bases from V and 3 bases from J, leaving 12 bases between. The CDR3 totals 13 residues.

The V gene is TRBV4-1, the J gene TRBJ1-2; weak D call: TRBD1 (5 bases). Germline V gives CDR1 MGHRA, CDR2 YSYEKL. Trimming shortened V by 1 base and J by 8 bases, and 17 bases separated the two germline ends. The CDR3 totals 15 residues. The CDR3 protein is CASSQVTTGTGGYTF. CDR3 sequence (DNA): TGCGCCAGCAGCCAAGTGACCACCGGGACGGGAGGCTACACCTTC.

This chain joins TRBV10-3 and TRBJ1-2; D gene uncertain. Looked up from germline, CDR1 is ENHRY and CDR2 is SYGVKD. V was cut by 0 bases and J by 1 base, with 9 bases left in between. CDR3 size: 15 residues. CDR3 in amino acids: CAISESRAINYGYTF. CDR3 sequence (DNA): TGTGCCATCAGTGAGTCTAGGGCCATTAACTATGGCTACACCTTC.

This sequence joins TRBV9 and TRBJ2-2; 7 positions agree with TRBD1. The ends lost 0 bases at V and 6 bases at J; junction bases unmatched: 11. CDR1 is SGDLS and CDR2 is YYNGEE in the germline V gene. The CDR3 covers 17 residues. The CDR3 region is CASSVGFYRQGAGELFF. The CDR3 bases are TGTGCCAGCAGCGTAGGGTTTTATCGGCAGGGGGCCGGGGAGCTGTTTTTT.

This chain joins TRBV29-1 and TRBJ1-2; 7 bases line up with TRBD1. The CDR3 length is 12 residues. V was clipped by 7 bases and J by 4 bases; unmatched bases: 6. CDR1 SQVTM and CDR2 ANQGSEA come from the germline V gene. The CDR3 sequence: CSATGAGYGYTF. The CDR3 nucleotides are TGCAGCGCCACAGGGGCGGGCTATGGCTACACCTTC.

Points on this clone: The sample carries other DNA sequences with the same CDR3. This chain links TRBV19 with TRBJ1-1; no clear D. Germline V CDR1 and CDR2: LNHDA, SQIVND (reference sequence). This CDR3 has 13 residues. V lost 2 bases and J lost 2, with 6 bases in between. CDR3 sequence reads: CASSISTNTEAFF. The CDR3 bases are TGTGCCAGTAGTATATCAACAAACACTGAAGCTTTCTTT.

There are a few counts of this clone. The chain joins TRBV13 to TRBJ2-7, with 8 bases matching TRBD1. V gave up 5 bases and J gave up 4 bases; unmatched junction bases: 10. This CDR3 region has 15 residues. From germline, CDR1 is PRHDT and CDR2 FYEKMQ (reference sequence). Here the CDR3 reads CASSDYGQGYYEQYF. The CDR3 nucleotides read TGTGCCAGCAGCGATTACGGACAGGGTTATTACGAGCAGTACTTC.

Comment on this clone: One end of the junction is discordant with germline, which a read error may explain. The rearrangement joins TRBV5-1 to TRBJ2-3, with a possible D match to TRBD1 (5 bases). Looked up from germline, CDR1 is SGHRS and CDR2 is YFSETQ. CDR3 length: 15 residues. Here the CDR3 reads CASSQDSLSTDSQYF. In DNA form, the CDR3 reads TGCGCCAGCAGCCAAGACAGCCTGAGCACAGATTCGCAGTATTTT.

This clone has a single count. This chain connects TRBV2 to TRBJ1-1; TRBD1 aligns across 7 bases. The CDR3 extends over 15 amino acids. J lost 4 bases, V lost 1 base, and 6 bases had no gene match. Looked up from germline, CDR1 is SNHLY and CDR2 is FYNNEI. As DNA, the CDR3 is TGTGCCAGCAGTGAAGGTGGCAGGGGGTCCACTGAAGCTTTCTTT. Its protein is CASSEGGRGSTEAFF.

To note about this clone: This sample also contains other DNA sequences that code for the same CDR3. V and J are TRBV5-4 and TRBJ2-7; TRBD2 might be the D (6 bases). The V gene's germline CDR1 is SGHNT and CDR2 YYREEE (reference sequence). V lost 0 bases and J lost 7, with 14 bases in between. This CDR3 contains 14 residues. The CDR3 sequence: CASSLGLALGEQYF. CDR3 nucleotides: TGTGCCAGCAGCTTGGGGCTAGCGCTGGGGGAGCAGTACTTC.

This clone was observed a few times. The V gene is TRBV19, the J gene TRBJ1-5, with D hard to call. This CDR3 comprises 13 residues. Germline CDR1 and CDR2: LNHDA and SQIVND (reference sequence). The V end lost 6 bases, the J end lost 3 bases, and 9 bases lay between the germline ends. CDR3 in amino acids: CASRAGHNQPQHF. The CDR3 nucleotides read TGTGCCAGTAGGGCGGGTCACAATCAGCCCCAGCATTTT.

The V call is TRBV10-3, the J call TRBJ2-3; TRBD2 might be the D (6 bases). The CDR3 is 18 residues long. From germline, CDR1 is ENHRY and CDR2 SYGVKD. Trimming removed 2 bases at V and 2 bases at J, with 20 bases between. The DNA of the CDR3 is TGTGCCATCAGTGAGACTCGACTAGGGCTAACCTTCACAGATACGCAGTATTTT. It specifies CAISETRLGLTFTDTQYF.

The chain employs TRBV6-5 and TRBJ1-6, with D possibly being TRBD1 (6 bases). V lost 5 bases and J 9 bases, leaving 17 bases between the germline ends. Germline-derived CDR1 and CDR2 are MNHEY and SVGAGI. The CDR3 spans 15 residues. CDR3 loop: CASSKPQGGGSPLHF. The DNA for the CDR3 is TGTGCCAGCAGTAAACCACAGGGAGGGGGTTCACCCCTCCACTTT.

This chain joins TRBV10-3 and TRBJ2-1; D gene unclear. In germline, CDR1 is ENHRY, CDR2 SYGVKD. The V gene lost 5 bases and the J gene lost 5 bases, with 13 bases spanning the gap. The CDR3 length is 14 residues. The CDR3 nucleotides read TGTGCCATCAGTATGACCAGCGTGGACAATGAGCAGTTCTTC. The encoded protein is CAISMTSVDNEQFF.

This clone was seen only a few times. The rearrangement uses TRBV19 and TRBJ2-7, with D possibly called TRBD1 or TRBD2 (5 bases each). Germline CDR1 LNHDA, CDR2 SQIVND (reference sequence). V lost 4 bases to trimming and J lost 4 bases, with 11 bases between them. The length of the CDR3 is 13 residues. This CDR3 reads CASSNDWGYEQYF. The CDR3 region has the DNA TGTGCCAGTAGTAACGATTGGGGGTACGAGCAGTACTTC.

The chain has TRBV18 and TRBJ2-1; D is perhaps TRBD2 (5 bases). There are 16 residues in the CDR3. V was clipped by 4 bases and J by 0 bases, with 13 bases between them. Looked up from germline, CDR1 is KGHSH and CDR2 is LQKENI. The CDR3 reads CASSLNGISSYNEQFF. As DNA, the CDR3 is TGTGCCAGCTCACTCAACGGGATAAGCTCCTACAATGAGCAGTTCTTC. Combining the CDR3 with reference TRBV18 and TRBJ2-1 gives the whole variable domain NAGVMQNPRHLVRRRGQEARLRCSPMKGHSHVYWYRQLPEEGLKFMVYLQKENIIDESGMPKERFSAEFPKEGPSILRIQQVVRGDSAAYFCASSLNGISSYNEQFFGPGTRLTVL.

The gene calls are TRBV6-1 and TRBJ1-3; D is unclear. Germline V gene lookup returns CDR1 MNHNS and CDR2 SASEGT. The V and J ends lost 1 base and 1 base respectively, with 5 bases between them. The CDR3 spans 14 residues. CDR3 coding DNA: TGTGCCAGCAGTGAAGTGGTATCTGGAAACACCATATATTTT. Protein sequence: CASSEVVSGNTIYF.

V is TRBV11-3 and J is TRBJ2-5; 7 positions match TRBD2. The CDR3 sequence is 14 residues long. Germline V gene lookup returns CDR1 SGHNT and CDR2 YENEEA. The V segment lost 6 bases and the J segment 5 bases; nucleotides outside the gene matches: 9. The CDR3 sequence is CASSARGVGETQYF. DNA for the CDR3: TGTGCCAGCAGTGCACGGGGGGTCGGGGAGACCCAGTACTTC.

CDR3 in amino acids: CASSFGQVPYEQYF. The DNA of the CDR3 is TGTGCCAGTAGTTTCGGACAGGTCCCCTACGAGCAGTACTTC. This chain links TRBV19 with TRBJ2-7; 7 bases agree with TRBD1. This CDR3 comprises 14 residues. V shed 5 bases and J 2 bases; nucleotides not matched to a gene: 6. Germline assignment: CDR1 LNHDA and CDR2 SQIVND (reference sequence).

The chain combines TRBV11-2 with TRBJ1-1; D is undetermined. CDR1 is SGHAT and CDR2 is FQNNGV in the germline V gene. The CDR3 is 13 amino acids. Trimming pared 5 bases from V and 7 bases from J, leaving 14 bases between. In DNA form, the CDR3 reads TGTGCCAGCAGCCTCTCCGCCGCAGATGAAGCTTTCTTT. It translates to CASSLSAADEAFF.

The chain's CDR3 is CASSSYFGTGGSGANVLTF. The CDR3 bases are TGTGCCAGCAGCTCGTACTTTGGGACAGGGGGCTCTGGGGCCAACGTCCTGACTTTC. This chain links TRBV7-6 with TRBJ2-6; 11 nucleotides align to TRBD1. The CDR3 totals 19 residues. From germline, CDR1 is SGHVS and CDR2 FNYEAQ. V lost 4 bases, J lost 0 bases, and 8 bases stayed unmatched.

The genes are TRBV18 and TRBJ2-2; perhaps TRBD1 as D (5 bases). Germline V gene data show CDR1 as KGHSH and CDR2 as LQKENI. The length of the CDR3 is 13 residues. V was trimmed by 3 bases and J by 4 bases, leaving 6 bases between them. CDR3 amino acids: CASSPQGTGELFF. For the CDR3, the DNA is TGTGCCAGCTCACCGCAGGGCACCGGGGAGCTGTTTTTT.